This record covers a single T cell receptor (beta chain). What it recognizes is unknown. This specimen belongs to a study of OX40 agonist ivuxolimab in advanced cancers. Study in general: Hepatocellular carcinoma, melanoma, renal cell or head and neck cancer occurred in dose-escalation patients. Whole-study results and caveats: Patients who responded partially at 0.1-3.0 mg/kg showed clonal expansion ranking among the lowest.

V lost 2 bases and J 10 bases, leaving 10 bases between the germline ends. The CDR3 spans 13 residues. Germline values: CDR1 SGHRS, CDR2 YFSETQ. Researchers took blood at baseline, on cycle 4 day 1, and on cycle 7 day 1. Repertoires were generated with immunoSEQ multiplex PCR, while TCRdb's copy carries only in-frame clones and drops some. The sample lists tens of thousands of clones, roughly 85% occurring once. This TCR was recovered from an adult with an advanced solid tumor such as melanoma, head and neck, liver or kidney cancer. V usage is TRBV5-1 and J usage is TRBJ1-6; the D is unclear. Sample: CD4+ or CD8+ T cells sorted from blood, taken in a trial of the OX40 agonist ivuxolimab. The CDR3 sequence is CASSFDVDSPLHF. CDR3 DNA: TGCGCCAGCAGCTTTGATGTTGACTCACCCCTCCACTTT.